What follows are 29 T cell receptor beta chains derived from one specimen sequenced in a study of metastatic and nonmetastatic thyroid tumors. Using MiXCR, TCRdb re-called clones from the PCR reads. The table shows 21,000 or so clones, with around 18% occurring only once. Every patient was untreated before thyroid surgery. The specimen sequenced was blood. The receptor set was obtained from a male donor with papillary thyroid cancer or a benign thyroid nodule (not recorded which). Some clones in this sample may be carry-over from other donors' samples.

V gene TRBV18 combines with J gene TRBJ1-5, with 7 bases lining up with TRBD1. V dropped 3 bases and J dropped 5; count of bases not matched to a gene: 4. The CDR3 totals 14 residues. Germline CDR1 is KGHSH and CDR2 is LQKENI. The CDR3 sequence: CASSPNRGHQPQHF. The DNA of the CDR3 is TGTGCCAGCTCACCGAACAGGGGTCATCAGCCCCAGCATTTT.

The chain couples TRBV5-6 to TRBJ1-1, with D hard to call. Germline V CDR1 and CDR2: SGHDT, YYEEEE. Trimming pared 1 base from V and 3 bases from J, leaving 10 bases between. The CDR3 is 14 amino acids. CDR3 nucleotide sequence: TGTGCCAGCAGCTTGAGACCGCAGGACACTGAAGCTTTCTTT. It encodes CASSLRPQDTEAFF.

The chain couples TRBV20-1 to TRBJ2-7, with 7 bases identical to TRBD2. The CDR3 consists of 17 residues. Germline assignment: CDR1 DFQATT and CDR2 SNEGSKA (reference sequence). The V gene end was trimmed by 0 bases and the J gene end by 2 bases; junction bases not matched to a gene: 13. CDR3: CSARDGMASGRTYEQYF. The CDR3 bases are TGCAGTGCTAGAGATGGTATGGCTAGCGGTAGAACCTACGAGCAGTACTTC.

The V call is TRBV19, the J call TRBJ2-2; 10 positions match TRBD2. CDR1 and CDR2 from the germline V gene are LNHDA and SQIVND (reference sequence). The J segment lost 6 bases and the V segment lost 1 base, leaving 8 bases of the junction unmatched. CDR3 size: 17 residues. CDR3 coding DNA: TGTGCCAGTAGTATAGTCCTAGCGGGAGATCGGGCCGGGGAGCTGTTTTTT. Residues: CASSIVLAGDRAGELFF.

This clone was seen more than once but under ten times. V gene TRBV6-1 combines with J gene TRBJ1-1; D unresolved. Germline CDR1 MNHNS, CDR2 SASEGT. CDR3 size: 13 residues. V lost 2 bases and J lost 1, with 5 bases in between. The CDR3 spells CASSESENTEAFF. The CDR3 nucleotides read TGTGCCAGCAGTGAAAGTGAGAACACTGAAGCTTTCTTT.

This clone showed up many times. The rearrangement links TRBV5-1 to TRBJ1-3; possibly TRBD1 for D (5 bases). Germline CDR1 reads SGHRS; CDR2 reads YFSETQ. Trimming took off 4 bases at V and 2 bases at J, with 10 bases between the two ends. The CDR3 consists of 14 residues. The CDR3 DNA reads TGCGCCAGCAGCAGGGACCCTACTGGAAACACCATATATTTT. Translated, it gives CASSRDPTGNTIYF.

In its sample, this clone ranks as medium-sized. The chain has TRBV6-1 and TRBJ2-7, with D hard to call. The CDR3 is 12 residues long. Germline V lookup: CDR1 MNHNS, CDR2 SASEGT. Trimming removed 7 bases from V and 2 bases from J, with 9 bases in between. CDR3 loop: CASTRYTYEQYF. The CDR3 region has the DNA TGTGCCAGCACGCGGTATACCTACGAGCAGTACTTC.

This clone has at least ten counts. The rearrangement links TRBV20-1 to TRBJ2-7; D is uncertain. Germline CDR1 and CDR2: DFQATT and SNEGSKA (reference sequence). Trimming stripped 4 bases from V and 7 bases from J, with 11 bases between. The CDR3 has 11 residues. The CDR3 loop reads CSANAPGEQYF. The CDR3 DNA is TGCAGTGCTAACGCCCCTGGGGAGCAGTACTTC.

This clone occurred many times. The CDR3 is CSVETGFASRTEAFF. As DNA, the CDR3 is TGCAGCGTTGAAACCGGGTTTGCGAGTAGGACTGAAGCTTTCTTT. The genes are TRBV29-1 and TRBJ1-1; no reliable D call. Per germline, CDR1 SQVTM and CDR2 ANQGSEA. This CDR3 region has 15 residues. V was trimmed by 2 bases and J by 5 bases, leaving 18 bases between them.

Ten or more counts support this clone. This CDR3 is CASSLYRPRMTYNEQFF. CDR3 nucleotides: TGTGCCAGCAGCTTATATCGGCCGCGCATGACCTACAATGAGCAGTTCTTC. The chain joins TRBV7-8 to TRBJ2-1; no clear D gene. The V gene's germline CDR1 is SGHVS and CDR2 FQNEAQ. This CDR3 region has 17 residues. Deletions cut 2 bases from V and 2 bases from J, with 16 bases between.

This clone was counted many times. The chain combines TRBV9 with TRBJ2-2; D call uncertain. The germline CDR1 and CDR2 sequences are SGDLS and YYNGEE. This CDR3 contains 16 residues. The V end was cut by 2 bases, the J end by 3 bases, with 14 bases between. The DNA of the CDR3 is TGTGCCAGCAGCGTCATGGGGTCGTCGGACACCGGGGAGCTGTTTTTT. It encodes CASSVMGSSDTGELFF.

The chain couples TRBV20-1 to TRBJ1-2, with a possible D match to TRBD1 (6 bases). Trimming took 0 bases from V and 7 from J, leaving 18 bases between them. Germline CDR1 is DFQATT and CDR2 is SNEGSKA (reference sequence). The CDR3 is made up of 15 amino acids. The CDR3 nucleotides read TGCAGTGCTAGAGACCCTAGCAGGGAGGGGGGTGGCTACACCTTC. Its translation: CSARDPSREGGGYTF.

This clone showed up many times. The gene calls are TRBV9 and TRBJ1-3, with D tentatively TRBD1 (5 bases). Trimming took 0 bases from V and 0 from J, leaving 10 bases between them. The CDR3 length is 16 residues. The germline CDR1 and CDR2 sequences are SGDLS and YYNGEE. The CDR3 sequence: CASSVATGLSGNTIYF. The DNA of the CDR3 is TGTGCCAGCAGCGTAGCTACAGGCCTCTCTGGAAACACCATATATTTT.

This clone showed up many times. The chain recombines TRBV7-3 with TRBJ2-3, with D unclear. Trimming left V 1 base short and J 6 bases short, with 14 bases between. This CDR3 has 15 amino acids. Germline lookup yields CDR1 SGHTA and CDR2 FQGTGA. CDR3 amino acids: CASSLKSRFFDTQYF. The CDR3 DNA reads TGTGCCAGCAGCTTAAAGTCTCGGTTCTTTGATACGCAGTATTTT.

This clone was detected many times. One end of the junction varies from germline; a read error may be responsible. The chain uses TRBV7-7 and TRBJ1-5; the D is unclear. This CDR3 contains 13 residues. Per the germline V gene, CDR1 is SSHAT and CDR2 is FNYEAQ (reference sequence). The CDR3 DNA sequence: TGTGCTAGCAGCTCCGGGAGTGGGCAGCCCCAGCATTTT. Its translation is CASSSGSGQPQHF.

Many counts were recorded for this clone. The V gene is TRBV27, the J gene TRBJ1-5, with D unclear. V was trimmed by 5 bases and J by 0 bases, leaving 14 bases between them. The CDR3 contains 16 residues. Looked up from germline, CDR1 is MNHEY and CDR2 is SMNVEV (reference sequence). CDR3 amino acids: CASSPDGSHSNQPQHF. The CDR3 DNA reads TGTGCCAGCAGTCCAGACGGAAGCCATAGCAATCAGCCCCAGCATTTT.

This clone was observed a handful of times. The chain recombines TRBV6-2 or TRBV6-3 with TRBJ1-3; D possibly corresponds to TRBD1 (5 bases). Trimming stripped 10 bases from V and 2 bases from J, with 15 bases between. CDR1 and CDR2 (germline): MNHEY, SVGEGT. The CDR3 is 14 amino acids. CDR3 residues: CATNWDWTGNTIYF. CDR3 sequence (DNA): TGTGCCACCAACTGGGACTGGACTGGAAACACCATATATTTT.

This clone was seen at least ten times. V is TRBV28 and J is TRBJ1-4; TRBD1 is a possible D gene (6 bases). The germline V gene encodes CDR1 MDHEN and CDR2 SYDVKM. The CDR3 is 13 amino acids. Trimming left V 7 bases short and J 8 bases short, with 14 bases between. This CDR3 is CASTPGGTEKLFF. The CDR3 nucleotides are TGTGCCAGCACCCCCGGCGGGACAGAAAAACTGTTTTTT.

This clone has only a few counts. A much more abundant neighbour one base away suggests this may be a read error. V gene TRBV29-1 combines with J gene TRBJ1-4; the D is unclear. Germline V gene lookup returns CDR1 SQVTM and CDR2 ANQGSEA. The CDR3 loop spans 11 amino acids. The CDR3 bases are TGCAGAGTTGATCAGTCAGAAAAACTGTTTTTT. It codes for CRVDQSEKLFF.

At least ten counts were recorded for this clone. The chain employs TRBV14 and TRBJ2-5; 8 positions agree with TRBD2. Germline V gene data show CDR1 as SGHDN and CDR2 as FVKESK. Trimming cost V 1 base and J 1 base; bases outside gene matches: 5. The CDR3 consists of 16 residues. The CDR3 is CASSQGVTSAQETQYF. CDR3 coding DNA: TGTGCCAGCAGCCAAGGGGTGACTAGCGCCCAAGAGACCCAGTACTTC.

The CDR3 coding sequence is TGTGCCAGCAGTGACCCGGGCGGGAGATGTACAGATACGCAGTATTTT. Protein sequence: CASSDPGGRCTDTQYF. The chain carries TRBV25-1 and TRBJ2-3, with TRBD2 identical over 7 bases. Germline loops: CDR1 MGHDK, CDR2 SYGVNS. The CDR3 runs 16 residues. With V trimmed by 3 bases and J by 3 bases, 9 bases remained unmatched.

This clone was observed at least ten times. This sequence joins TRBV11-2 and TRBJ2-5; 8 bases align to TRBD2. Germline values: CDR1 SGHAT, CDR2 FQNNGV. The CDR3 runs 16 residues. The ends lost 6 bases at V and 1 base at J; junction bases unmatched: 10. CDR3 sequence: CASRPLAGRIQETQYF. The CDR3 DNA follows: TGTGCCAGCAGACCCTTAGCGGGGAGGATCCAAGAGACCCAGTACTTC.

This clone has a count of ten or more. The J gene is TRBJ2-1, the V gene TRBV5-1; TRBD2 agrees at 8 bases. The ends lost 5 bases at V and 4 bases at J; junction bases unmatched: 11. The germline V gene has CDR1 SGHRS and CDR2 YFSETQ. CDR3 length equals 16 residues. CDR3 in DNA: TGCGCCAGCAGATCCGTTAGCGGGACCTCGTACAATGAGCAGTTCTTC. This codes for CASRSVSGTSYNEQFF.

This clone was seen at least ten times. The chain joins TRBV27 to TRBJ1-2; D is perhaps TRBD1 (6 bases). Trimming took off 3 bases at V and 4 bases at J, with 15 bases between the two ends. The CDR3 loop spans 15 amino acids. Germline CDR1 and CDR2: MNHEY and SMNVEV (reference sequence). The chain's CDR3 is CASSFIVGGAYGYTF. The CDR3 nucleotides are TGTGCCAGCAGTTTCATAGTCGGGGGGGCCTATGGCTACACCTTC.

There are many counts of this clone. Other DNA sequences in the same sample also yield this CDR3. The V call is TRBV11-2, the J call TRBJ1-1; maybe TRBD1 (5 bases). CDR1 and CDR2 (germline): SGHAT, FQNNGV. The CDR3 loop spans 13 amino acids. Trimming removed 3 bases at V and 3 bases at J, with 8 bases between. The CDR3 sequence is CASSLDIDTEAFF. CDR3 DNA sequence: TGTGCCAGCAGCTTGGACATAGACACTGAAGCTTTCTTT.

This clone occurred once. At one end, the junction sequence differs from germline, possibly due to a read error. J is TRBJ1-1 and V is TRBV6-1; tentatively, D is TRBD1 (5 bases). Looked up from germline, CDR1 is MNHNS and CDR2 is SASEGT. CDR3 length: 13 amino acids. In DNA, the CDR3 is TGTACCAGCAGTGATCAGGGCGTCACTGAAGCTTTCTTT. This encodes CTSSDQGVTEAFF.

This clone was picked up many times. The V gene is TRBV10-3, the J gene TRBJ2-1; D not certain. Germline V lookup: CDR1 ENHRY, CDR2 SYGVKD. V shed 6 bases and J shed 6 bases, with 3 bases lying between them. The CDR3 contains 10 residues. CDR3 in amino acids: CAIRSNEQFF. CDR3 in DNA: TGTGCCATCAGGAGCAATGAGCAGTTCTTC.

The sample holds many counts of this clone. V and J are TRBV5-1 and TRBJ2-5; 7 bases map to TRBD1. The CDR3 runs 15 residues. The germline V gene encodes CDR1 SGHRS and CDR2 YFSETQ. The ends lost 0 bases at V and 4 bases at J; junction bases unmatched: 6. CDR3 loop: CASSLASKGAETQYF. The DNA of the CDR3 is TGCGCCAGCAGCTTGGCCAGTAAGGGGGCAGAGACCCAGTACTTC.

The sample holds many counts of this clone. The V gene is TRBV20-1, the J gene TRBJ2-2; a possible D gene is TRBD1 (6 bases). V was pared by 0 bases and J by 6 bases, with 8 bases between. Germline V CDR1 and CDR2: DFQATT, SNEGSKA (reference sequence). The CDR3 length is 13 residues. The CDR3 DNA is TGCAGTGCTAGAGAGGGGGCGCCCGGGGAGCTGTTTTTT. It encodes CSAREGAPGELFF.